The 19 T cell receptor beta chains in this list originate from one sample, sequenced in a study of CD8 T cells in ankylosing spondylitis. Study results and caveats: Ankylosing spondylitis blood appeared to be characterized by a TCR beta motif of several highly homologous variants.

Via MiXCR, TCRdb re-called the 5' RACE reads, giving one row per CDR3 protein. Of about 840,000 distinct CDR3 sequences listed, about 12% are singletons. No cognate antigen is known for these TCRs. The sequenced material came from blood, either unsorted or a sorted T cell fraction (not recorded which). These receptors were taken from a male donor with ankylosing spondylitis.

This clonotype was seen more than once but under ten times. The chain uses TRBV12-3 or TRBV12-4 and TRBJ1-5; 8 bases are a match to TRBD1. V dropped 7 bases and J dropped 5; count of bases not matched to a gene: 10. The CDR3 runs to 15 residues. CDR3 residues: CASTVTGEGHQPQHF. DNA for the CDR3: TGTGCCAGCACTGTGACAGGGGAGGGTCATCAGCCCCAGCATTTT.

The DNA for the CDR3 is TGCAGTGCTAGACACAGGGATTTCTACGAGCAGTACTTC. Residues: CSARHRDFYEQYF. The chain combines TRBV20-1 with TRBJ2-7; maybe TRBD1 (6 bases). This CDR3 has 13 residues. Germline V CDR1 and CDR2: DFQATT, SNEGSKA (reference sequence). Trimming pared 2 bases from V and 3 bases from J, leaving 11 bases between.

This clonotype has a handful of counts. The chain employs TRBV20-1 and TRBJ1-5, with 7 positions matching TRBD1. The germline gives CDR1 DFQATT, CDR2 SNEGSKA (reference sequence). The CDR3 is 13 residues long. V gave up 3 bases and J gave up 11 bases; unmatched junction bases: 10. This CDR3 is CSARGQPVGAQHF. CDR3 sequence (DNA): TGCAGTGCTAGGGGACAGCCCGTTGGGGCCCAGCATTTT.

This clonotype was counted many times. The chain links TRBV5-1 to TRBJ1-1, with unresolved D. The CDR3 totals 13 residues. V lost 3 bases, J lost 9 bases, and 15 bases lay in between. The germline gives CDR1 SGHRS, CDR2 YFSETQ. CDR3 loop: CASSSPDGTKAFF. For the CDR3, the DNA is TGCGCCAGCAGCTCCCCTGACGGTACGAAAGCTTTCTTT.

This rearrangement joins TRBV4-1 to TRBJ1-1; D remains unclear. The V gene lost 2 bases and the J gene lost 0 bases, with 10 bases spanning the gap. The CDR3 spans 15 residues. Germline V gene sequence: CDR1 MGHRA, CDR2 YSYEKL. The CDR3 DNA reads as TGCGCCAGCAGCCAACTCCGGATCATGAACACTGAAGCTTTCTTT. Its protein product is CASSQLRIMNTEAFF.

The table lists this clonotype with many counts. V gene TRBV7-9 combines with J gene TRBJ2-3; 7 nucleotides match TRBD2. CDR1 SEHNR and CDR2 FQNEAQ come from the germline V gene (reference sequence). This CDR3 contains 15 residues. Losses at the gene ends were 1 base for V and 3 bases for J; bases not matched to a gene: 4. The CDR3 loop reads CASSLVGRGTDTQYF. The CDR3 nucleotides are TGTGCCAGCAGCTTAGTAGGGAGGGGAACAGATACGCAGTATTTT.

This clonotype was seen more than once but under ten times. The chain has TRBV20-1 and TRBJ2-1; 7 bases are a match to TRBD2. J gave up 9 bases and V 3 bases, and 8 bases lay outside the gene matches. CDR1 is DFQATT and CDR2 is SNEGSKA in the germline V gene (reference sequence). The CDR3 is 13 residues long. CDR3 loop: CSASQSTSAEQFF. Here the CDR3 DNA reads TGCAGTGCTAGCCAATCAACTAGCGCTGAGCAGTTCTTC.

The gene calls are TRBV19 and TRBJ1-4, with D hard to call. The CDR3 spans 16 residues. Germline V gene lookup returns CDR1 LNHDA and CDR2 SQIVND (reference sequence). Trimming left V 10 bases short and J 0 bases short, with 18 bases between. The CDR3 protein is CATSGFSSATNEKLFF. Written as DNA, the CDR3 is TGTGCCACCTCCGGGTTTTCCTCTGCAACTAATGAAAAACTGTTTTTT. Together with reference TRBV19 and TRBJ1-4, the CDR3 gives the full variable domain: DGGITQSPKYLFRKEGQNVTLSCEQNLNHDAMYWYRQDPGQGLRLIYYSQIVNDFQKGDIAEGYSVSREKKESFPLTVTSAQKNPTAFYLCATSGFSSATNEKLFFGSGTQLSVL.

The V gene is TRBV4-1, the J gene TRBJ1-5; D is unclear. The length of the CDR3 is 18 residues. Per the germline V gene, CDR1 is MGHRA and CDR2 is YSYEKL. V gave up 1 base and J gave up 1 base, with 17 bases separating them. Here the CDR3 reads CASSQAVGYVGSNQPQHF. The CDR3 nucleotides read TGCGCCAGCAGCCAAGCTGTAGGGTACGTTGGAAGCAATCAGCCCCAGCATTTT.

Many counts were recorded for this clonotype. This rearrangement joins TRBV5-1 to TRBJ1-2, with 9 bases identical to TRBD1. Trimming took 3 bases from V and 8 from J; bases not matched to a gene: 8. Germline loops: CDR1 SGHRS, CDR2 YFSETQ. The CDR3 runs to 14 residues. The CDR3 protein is CASSSRGTGNGYTF. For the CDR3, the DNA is TGCGCCAGCAGCTCCCGCGGGACAGGGAACGGCTACACCTTC. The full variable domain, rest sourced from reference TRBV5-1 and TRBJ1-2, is KAGVTQTPRYLIKTRGQQVTLSCSPISGHRSVSWYQQTPGQGLQFLFEYFSETQRNKGNFPGRFSGRQFSNSRSEMNVSTLELGDSALYLCASSSRGTGNGYTFGSGTRLTVV.

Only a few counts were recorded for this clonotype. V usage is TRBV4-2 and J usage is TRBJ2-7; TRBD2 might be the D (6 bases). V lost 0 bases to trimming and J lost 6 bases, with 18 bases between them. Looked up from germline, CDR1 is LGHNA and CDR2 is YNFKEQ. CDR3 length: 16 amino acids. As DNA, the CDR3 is TGTGCCAGCAGCCAAGAGAGGGCGGGACCCGCTGGCGAGCAGTACTTC. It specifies CASSQERAGPAGEQYF.

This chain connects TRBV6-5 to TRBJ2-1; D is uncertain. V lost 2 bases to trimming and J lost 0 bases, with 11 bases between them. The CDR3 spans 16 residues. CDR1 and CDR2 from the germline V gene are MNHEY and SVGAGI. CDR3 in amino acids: CASSYPTLISYNEQFF. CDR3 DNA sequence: TGTGCCAGCAGTTACCCGACCCTAATCTCCTACAATGAGCAGTTCTTC.

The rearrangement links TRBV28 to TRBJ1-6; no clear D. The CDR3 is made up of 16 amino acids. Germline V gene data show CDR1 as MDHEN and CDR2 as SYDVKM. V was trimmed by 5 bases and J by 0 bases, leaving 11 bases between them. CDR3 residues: CASSLDGNSYNSPLHF. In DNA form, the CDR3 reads TGTGCCAGCAGTCTGGACGGTAACTCCTATAATTCACCCCTCCACTTT.

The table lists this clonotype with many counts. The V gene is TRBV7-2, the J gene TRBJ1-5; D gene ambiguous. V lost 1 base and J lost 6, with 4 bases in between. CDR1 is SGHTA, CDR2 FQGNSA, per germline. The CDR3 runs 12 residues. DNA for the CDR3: TGTGCCAGCAGCTTAGTCGGTCAGCCCCAGCATTTT. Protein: CASSLVGQPQHF.

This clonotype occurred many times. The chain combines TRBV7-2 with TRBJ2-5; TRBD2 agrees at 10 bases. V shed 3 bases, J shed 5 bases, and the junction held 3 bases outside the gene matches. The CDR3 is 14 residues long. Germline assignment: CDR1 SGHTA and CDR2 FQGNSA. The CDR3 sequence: CASSFSGREETQYF. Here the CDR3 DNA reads TGTGCCAGCAGCTTCAGCGGGAGGGAGGAGACCCAGTACTTC.

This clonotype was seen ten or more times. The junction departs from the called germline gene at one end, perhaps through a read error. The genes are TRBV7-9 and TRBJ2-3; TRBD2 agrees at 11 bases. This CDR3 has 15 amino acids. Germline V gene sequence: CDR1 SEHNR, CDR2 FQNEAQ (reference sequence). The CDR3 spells CASSLLAGDTDTQYF. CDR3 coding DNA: TGCGCCAGCAGCTTACTAGCGGGAGACACAGATACGCAGTATTTT.

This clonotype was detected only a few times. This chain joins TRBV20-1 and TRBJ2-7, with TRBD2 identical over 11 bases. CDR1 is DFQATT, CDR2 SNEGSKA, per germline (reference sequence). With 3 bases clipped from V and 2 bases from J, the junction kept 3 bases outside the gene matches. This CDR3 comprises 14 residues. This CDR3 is CSASISGRAYEQYF. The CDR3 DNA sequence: TGCAGTGCTAGTATTAGCGGGAGGGCCTACGAGCAGTACTTC.

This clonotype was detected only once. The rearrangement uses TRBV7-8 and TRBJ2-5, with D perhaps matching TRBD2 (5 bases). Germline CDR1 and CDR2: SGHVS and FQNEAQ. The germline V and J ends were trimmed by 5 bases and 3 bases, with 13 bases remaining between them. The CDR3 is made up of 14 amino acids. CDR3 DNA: TGTGCCAGCAGCAGAGGGCAGACCAAAGAGACCCAGTACTTC. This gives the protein CASSRGQTKETQYF. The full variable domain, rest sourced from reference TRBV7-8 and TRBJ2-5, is GAGVSQSPRYKVAKRGQDVALRCDPISGHVSLFWYQQALGQGPEFLTYFQNEAQLDKSGLPSDRFFAERPEGSVSTLKIQRTQQEDSAVYLCASSRGQTKETQYFGPGTRLLVL.

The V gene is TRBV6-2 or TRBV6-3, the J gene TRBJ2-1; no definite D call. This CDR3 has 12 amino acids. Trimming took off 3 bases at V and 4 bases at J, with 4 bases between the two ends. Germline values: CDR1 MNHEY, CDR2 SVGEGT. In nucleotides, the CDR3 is TGTGCCAGCAGTTATGGGTACAATGAGCAGTTCTTC. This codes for CASSYGYNEQFF.